Shown below are 21 T cell receptor beta chains from a single sample sequenced in a study of HIV-infected patients and healthy controls. Reverse transcription used around 500 ng RNA and constant-region primers for alpha and beta. Alpha and beta chain libraries were made separately by chain-specific third strand synthesis with multiplexing indices. TCRdb re-analysed the 5' RACE reads in MiXCR, keeping a single row per CDR3 protein. The sample gives around 4,900 distinct CDR3 sequences, over 4.5% of which show up once; approximately 35% is in the top ten. Antiretroviral therapy had run roughly three months, about 14 weeks, before follow-up blood collection. Whole blood was used without fractionation, so all unsorted peripheral T cells were included. Sequences were derived from blood, sampled during antiretroviral therapy. These receptors were collected from an adult with HIV infection.

In this sample, this clonotype turned up a few times. This chain connects TRBV20-1 to TRBJ1-4; 9 bases line up with TRBD1. The germline gives CDR1 DFQATT, CDR2 SNEGSKA (reference sequence). V was clipped by 3 bases and J by 1 base; unmatched bases: 9. The CDR3 is 17 residues long. The chain's CDR3 is CSARGVLTGGTNEKLFF. CDR3 bases: TGCAGTGCTAGGGGCGTTCTGACAGGGGGAACTAATGAAAAACTGTTTTTT.

Within the sample, this clonotype is medium-sized. The V and J genes are TRBV7-9 and TRBJ2-3; D perhaps matches TRBD2 (5 bases). Trimming stripped 9 bases from V and 4 bases from J, with 5 bases between. CDR1 and CDR2 from the germline V gene are SEHNR and FQNEAQ (reference sequence). The CDR3 covers 10 residues. The CDR3 loop reads CARGADTQYF. CDR3 in DNA: TGTGCCAGGGGAGCAGATACGCAGTATTTT.

This clonotype is labeled as medium-sized. The rearrangement links TRBV11-2 to TRBJ2-1; 11 bases match TRBD2. Germline loops: CDR1 SGHAT, CDR2 FQNNGV. The ends lost 5 bases at V and 1 base at J; junction bases unmatched: 1. The CDR3 sequence is 15 residues long. The CDR3 region has the DNA TGTGCCAGCAGCCCTAGCGGGAGGTCCTACAATGAGCAGTTCTTC. This encodes CASSPSGRSYNEQFF.

In its sample, this clonotype ranks as medium-sized. The chain links TRBV7-9 to TRBJ2-3; 9 bases line up with TRBD1. The V gene's germline CDR1 is SEHNR and CDR2 FQNEAQ (reference sequence). The CDR3 runs 16 residues. Trimming cost V 5 bases and J 3 bases; bases outside gene matches: 9. The CDR3 DNA sequence: TGTGCCAGCAGCCCCCGGACAGGGGAACGGACAGATACGCAGTATTTT. This gives the protein CASSPRTGERTDTQYF.

This clonotype counts as medium-sized. This rearrangement joins TRBV6-6 to TRBJ1-5; no clear D gene. V lost 9 bases and J 9 bases, leaving 18 bases between the germline ends. The CDR3 length is 13 residues. Germline V gene sequence: CDR1 MNHNY, CDR2 SVGAGI (reference sequence). The CDR3, as DNA: TGTGCCAGTCCCGCCCCCAACGGTTGGCCCCAGCATTTT. Its protein is CASPAPNGWPQHF.

Here the CDR3 reads CASSPDRAQPQHF. In DNA, the CDR3 is TGTGCCAGCAGCCCGGACAGGGCACAGCCCCAGCATTTT. The chain joins TRBV5-5 to TRBJ1-5, with 8 bases matching TRBD1. V lost 4 bases to trimming and J lost 7 bases; unmatched junction nucleotides: 4. The length of the CDR3 is 13 residues. Germline CDR1 and CDR2: SGHKS and YYEKEE (reference sequence).

This clonotype is large in the sample. V is TRBV7-9 and J is TRBJ2-1; D is unresolved. This CDR3 comprises 13 residues. Germline CDR1 reads SEHNR; CDR2 reads FQNEAQ (reference sequence). V lost 6 bases and J 6 bases, leaving 12 bases between the germline ends. CDR3 sequence (DNA): TGTGCCAGCAGTCGTGTGGCAACCAATGAGCAGTTCTTC. It codes for CASSRVATNEQFF. The full variable domain, its missing parts supplied by reference TRBV7-9 and TRBJ2-1, is DTGVSQNPRHKITKRGQNVTFRCDPISEHNRLYWYRQTLGQGPEFLTYFQNEAQLEKSRLLSDRFSAERPKGSFSTLEIQRTEQGDSAMYLCASSRVATNEQFFGPGTRLTVL.

This clonotype has just a few counts. The chain carries TRBV29-1 and TRBJ1-2; no clear D. From germline, CDR1 is SQVTM and CDR2 ANQGSEA. The CDR3 covers 12 residues. Trimming stripped 0 bases from V and 1 base from J, with 3 bases between. The CDR3 DNA reads as TGCAGCGTTGAAGACAGTAACTATGGCTACACCTTC. Amino acids: CSVEDSNYGYTF.

This clonotype rates as medium-sized. The gene calls are TRBV6-1 and TRBJ2-2; maybe TRBD1 (6 bases). The germline gives CDR1 MNHNS, CDR2 SASEGT. CDR3 length equals 16 residues. With 2 bases removed from V and 6 bases from J, the gap between germline ends came to 16 bases. The CDR3 DNA reads TGTGCCAGCAGTGAATTTGCAGGGGTAGGAGCCGGGGAGCTGTTTTTT. This codes for CASSEFAGVGAGELFF.

This clonotype appeared many times. This chain links TRBV11-3 with TRBJ2-7; 7 positions match TRBD1. Germline CDR1 and CDR2: SGHNT and YENEEA. The CDR3 spans 15 residues. V was pared by 0 bases and J by 0 bases, with 2 bases of the junction left unmatched. As DNA, the CDR3 is TGTGCCAGCAGCTTAGAAGGGGGCGCCTCCTACGAGCAGTACTTC. This sequence encodes CASSLEGGASYEQYF. The variable domain in full, completed from reference TRBV11-3 and TRBJ2-7, reads EAGVVQSPRYKIIEKKQPVAFWCNPISGHNTLYWYLQNLGQGPELLIRYENEEAVDDSQLPKDRFSAERLKGVDSTLKIQPAELGDSAVYLCASSLEGGASYEQYFGPGTRLTVT.

Many counts were recorded for this clonotype. The rearrangement uses TRBV28 and TRBJ1-3; D is ambiguous. The CDR3 has 13 residues. V was trimmed by 7 bases and J by 4 bases, leaving 11 bases between them. The germline V gene has CDR1 MDHEN and CDR2 SYDVKM. The CDR3 protein is CASTSLKGNTIYF. The CDR3 DNA sequence: TGTGCCAGCACTTCCCTAAAAGGAAACACCATATATTTT.

The chain couples TRBV6-1 to TRBJ1-6; possibly TRBD1 for D (6 bases). Trimming took 3 bases from V and 13 from J, leaving 19 bases between them. The germline CDR1 and CDR2 sequences are MNHNS and SASEGT. This CDR3 region has 15 residues. The CDR3 coding sequence is TGTGCCAGCAGTGACCTACAGGGCTCCTTGGAGCCCCTCCACTTT. This translates into CASSDLQGSLEPLHF.

The chain uses TRBV7-2 and TRBJ1-4, with D unclear. Germline V gene data show CDR1 as SGHTA and CDR2 as FQGNSA. Trimming removed 8 bases at V and 2 bases at J, with 12 bases between. The CDR3 is made up of 14 amino acids. The CDR3 protein is CASRKGRTNEKLFF. DNA of the CDR3: TGTGCCAGCCGGAAGGGCCGCACTAATGAAAAACTGTTTTTT.

The chain employs TRBV5-1 and TRBJ2-5; 11 bases map to TRBD1. Germline values: CDR1 SGHRS, CDR2 YFSETQ. CDR3 length: 16 residues. Losses at the gene ends were 0 bases for V and 5 bases for J; bases not matched to a gene: 6. CDR3 residues: CASSLDRTGGRETQYF. The CDR3 region has the DNA TGCGCCAGCAGCTTGGACCGGACAGGGGGCAGGGAGACCCAGTACTTC.

By proportion, this clonotype is medium-sized. In nucleotides, the CDR3 is TGTGCCACCAGCAGAGGACAGGGGGCAAGGGAGCAGTACTTC. Translating it yields CATSRGQGAREQYF. The rearrangement joins TRBV15 to TRBJ2-7, with 10 positions matching TRBD1. CDR1 and CDR2 from the germline V gene are LNHNV and YYDKDF (reference sequence). The V segment lost 1 base and the J segment 7 bases; nucleotides outside the gene matches: 4. This CDR3 is built from 14 residues.

This clonotype is medium-sized in the sample. V and J are TRBV27 and TRBJ1-6; unclear D gene. Germline lookup yields CDR1 MNHEY and CDR2 SMNVEV (reference sequence). Trimming took 5 bases from V and 7 from J, leaving 15 bases between them. The CDR3 runs to 15 residues. CDR3 sequence reads: CASSPPRTWNSPLHF. Written as DNA, the CDR3 is TGTGCCAGCAGTCCCCCGCGGACCTGGAATTCACCCCTCCACTTT.

By share, this clonotype counts as medium-sized. The chain has TRBV28 and TRBJ1-6; D remains ambiguous. Germline lookup yields CDR1 MDHEN and CDR2 SYDVKM. This CDR3 contains 13 residues. The germline V and J ends were trimmed by 5 bases and 6 bases, with 8 bases remaining between them. The CDR3 DNA reads as TGTGCCAGCAGTGCCGACGGTAATTCACCCCTCCACTTT. Amino acid sequence: CASSADGNSPLHF.

This clonotype is classed as medium-sized (0.01 to 0.1%). The J gene is TRBJ2-2, the V gene TRBV6-5, with unresolved D. The length of the CDR3 is 14 residues. V lost 7 bases and J 1 base, leaving 10 bases between the germline ends. Germline assignment: CDR1 MNHEY and CDR2 SVGAGI. The CDR3 DNA follows: TGTGCCAGCAAGATGAGGAGGAACACCGGGGAGCTGTTTTTT. Its translation: CASKMRRNTGELFF.

This clonotype was counted ten times or more. The J gene is TRBJ2-5, the V gene TRBV5-1, with D possibly TRBD2 on 5 matching bases. V was shortened by 5 bases and J by 5 bases, with 13 bases between the two germline ends. Per germline, CDR1 SGHRS and CDR2 YFSETQ. The CDR3 spans 13 residues. The CDR3 DNA is TGCGCCAGCAGACCGGGAACAGTCGAGACCCAGTACTTC. Protein product: CASRPGTVETQYF.

In this sample, this clonotype is medium-sized (0.01 to 0.1%). The gene calls are TRBV6-6 and TRBJ1-5; D not resolved. Germline CDR1 and CDR2: MNHNY and SVGAGI (reference sequence). Trimming left V 6 bases short and J 6 bases short, with 12 bases between. The CDR3 sequence is 13 residues long. CDR3 nucleotides: TGTGCCAGCAGCGGCGGAGACCCTCAGCCCCAGCATTTT. It translates to CASSGGDPQPQHF.

This clonotype was detected only a few times. V is TRBV2 and J is TRBJ2-3, with a weak D call TRBD2 (6 bases). This CDR3 has 14 residues. Looked up from germline, CDR1 is SNHLY and CDR2 is FYNNEI. The V end lost 6 bases, the J end lost 3 bases, and 13 bases lay between the germline ends. The CDR3 nucleotides are TGTGCCAGCAGGACCGGGACTCCAACAGATACGCAGTATTTT. This gives the protein CASRTGTPTDTQYF.